Below are 18 T cell receptor beta chains sequenced from a single sample in a study of Ad26.COV2.S vaccination and SARS-CoV-2 variants. Treatment meaning: 15 to 20 received Ad26.COV2.S at low or high dose, single or two shots; about 5 received placebo; per-sample allocation not given. It was on day 63 after the first vaccine or placebo injection that samples were taken. Only in-frame clones appear in the TCRdb table, and some are missing; sequencing was by immunoSEQ multiplex PCR. This sample yields a few hundred thousand clones, of which 80% to 95% are seen a single time; 9.5% to 15% belongs to the top ten. Material: peripheral blood, obtained in a trial of Ad26.COV2.S vaccine versus placebo. The source is a person between 18 and 59 years old who received the Ad26.COV2.S COVID-19 vaccine or a placebo.

The chain joins TRBV5-1 to TRBJ2-3, with TRBD2 matching 16 bases. This CDR3 is built from 19 residues. The trim removed 3 bases at V and 3 bases at J, leaving 10 bases unmatched. The germline V gene encodes CDR1 SGHRS and CDR2 YFSETQ. CDR3 coding DNA: TGCGCCAGCAGCTCGCCGGGACTAGCGGGAGGGAGGACGACAGATACGCAGTATTTT. Translating it yields CASSSPGLAGGRTTDTQYF.

This chain links TRBV7-2 with TRBJ2-7; perhaps TRBD2 as D (6 bases). The CDR3 sequence is 15 residues long. V lost 4 bases and J 5 bases, leaving 18 bases between the germline ends. The germline V gene has CDR1 SGHTA and CDR2 FQGNSA. In nucleotides, the CDR3 is TGTGCCAGCAGCTCCGGCAGAGGGAGGTTCCACGAGCAGTACTTC. Amino acids: CASSSGRGRFHEQYF.

This chain joins TRBV7-6 and TRBJ1-5, with D unclear. Germline assignment: CDR1 SGHVS and CDR2 FNYEAQ. The CDR3 sequence is 15 residues long. V lost 3 bases, J lost 0 bases, and 9 bases lay in between. CDR3 sequence reads: CASSLGQSSNQPQHF. The CDR3 DNA reads as TGTGCCAGCAGCTTGGGCCAGAGTAGCAATCAGCCCCAGCATTTT.

V is TRBV5-4 and J is TRBJ2-5; possibly TRBD1 for D (6 bases). Looked up from germline, CDR1 is SGHNT and CDR2 is YYREEE (reference sequence). This CDR3 region has 13 residues. Trimming pared 1 base from V and 5 bases from J, leaving 9 bases between. CDR3 sequence (DNA): TGTGCCAGCAGCTTGAAGAGGGGGGAGACCCAGTACTTC. It codes for CASSLKRGETQYF.

The genes are TRBV7-7 and TRBJ2-3, with 7 bases matching TRBD1. This CDR3 has 15 residues. The V segment lost 1 base and the J segment 2 bases; nucleotides outside the gene matches: 3. Germline values: CDR1 SSHAT, CDR2 FNYEAQ (reference sequence). The CDR3 sequence: CASSLGGGNTDTQYF. The CDR3 coding sequence is TGTGCCAGCAGCTTAGGAGGGGGCAACACAGATACGCAGTATTTT.

The count of this clone is one. The chain's CDR3 is CASSPTGPQETQYF. The CDR3 DNA reads as TGTGCCAGCAGTCCGACAGGGCCTCAAGAGACCCAGTACTTC. V gene TRBV6-5 combines with J gene TRBJ2-5, with TRBD1 matching 7 bases. Losses at the gene ends were 5 bases for V and 2 bases for J; bases not matched to a gene: 5. Germline assignment: CDR1 MNHEY and CDR2 SVGAGI. The CDR3 runs to 14 residues.

This clone was recorded a few times. Distinct nucleotide sequences in the sample also encode this CDR3. The V gene is TRBV7-9, the J gene TRBJ2-7; the D gene is possibly TRBD2 (5 bases). Trimming shortened V by 2 bases and J by 4 bases, and 6 bases separated the two germline ends. The germline V gene has CDR1 SEHNR and CDR2 FQNEAQ (reference sequence). The CDR3 loop spans 12 amino acids. The CDR3 protein is CASSLRGYEQYF. As DNA, the CDR3 is TGTGCCAGCAGCTTACGGGGATACGAGCAGTACTTC.

This clone has only one observation. The chain employs TRBV11-2 and TRBJ2-7; D perhaps matches TRBD2 (7 bases). Deletions cut 1 base from V and 2 bases from J, with 12 bases between. CDR1 and CDR2 (germline): SGHAT, FQNNGV. This CDR3 region has 15 residues. DNA of the CDR3: TGTGCCAGCAGCTTAGCCGGGGGGCACCCCTACGAGCAGTACTTC. This encodes CASSLAGGHPYEQYF.

The table lists this clone with a few counts. This chain links TRBV7-2 with TRBJ2-5; D gene unclear. The CDR3 contains 14 residues. V lost 5 bases and J lost 1, with 11 bases in between. The germline V gene has CDR1 SGHTA and CDR2 FQGNSA. The DNA of the CDR3 is TGTGCCAGCAGCGCCCTCAGCTCCCAAGAGACCCAGTACTTC. Translating it yields CASSALSSQETQYF.

This chain links TRBV18 with TRBJ1-1, with 8 bases that match TRBD1. V was pared by 5 bases and J by 1 base, with 3 bases of the junction left unmatched. The germline V gene has CDR1 KGHSH and CDR2 LQKENI. The CDR3 loop spans 14 amino acids. In DNA, the CDR3 is TGTGCCAGCTCAATAGGGACAGGGAACACTGAAGCTTTCTTT. Amino acids: CASSIGTGNTEAFF.

This clone came up once. The chain has TRBV10-3 and TRBJ2-1; tentatively, D is TRBD1 (6 bases). CDR3 length: 15 amino acids. V was trimmed by 4 bases and J by 6 bases, leaving 16 bases between them. In germline, CDR1 is ENHRY, CDR2 SYGVKD. This chain's CDR3 is CAISGAVLQGNEQFF. CDR3 bases: TGTGCCATCAGTGGTGCAGTCTTACAGGGCAATGAGCAGTTCTTC.

The CDR3 DNA reads TGTGCCAGCAGTTACGAGACTAGCGGGAGCGGTAGGACAGATACGCAGTATTTT. This encodes CASSYETSGSGRTDTQYF. V and J are TRBV6-2 or TRBV6-3 and TRBJ2-3, with 12 bases identical to TRBD2. Losses at the gene ends were 2 bases for V and 3 bases for J; bases not matched to a gene: 9. The CDR3 spans 18 residues. Germline CDR1 MNHEY, CDR2 SVGEGT.

The chain uses TRBV24-1 and TRBJ2-1; D gene unclear. There are 11 residues in the CDR3. Deletions cut 7 bases from V and 5 bases from J, with 5 bases between. Germline V lookup: CDR1 KGHDR, CDR2 SFDVKD. CDR3 DNA: TGTGCCACCAGCAGGAACAATGAGCAGTTCTTC. Protein sequence: CATSRNNEQFF.

CDR3 in DNA: TGTGCCAGCAGAGAAGGACAGGGGATGGCGGCTCCCTACGAGCAGTACTTC. It codes for CASREGQGMAAPYEQYF. The genes are TRBV5-4 and TRBJ2-7; 9 bases align to TRBD1. CDR1 SGHNT and CDR2 YYREEE come from the germline V gene (reference sequence). The trim removed 5 bases at V and 2 bases at J, leaving 14 bases unmatched. CDR3 length equals 17 residues.

The chain carries TRBV6-6 and TRBJ1-5; tentatively, D is TRBD1 (5 bases). CDR3 size: 13 residues. The germline V gene has CDR1 MNHNY and CDR2 SVGAGI (reference sequence). V was pared by 8 bases and J by 6 bases, with 14 bases between. CDR3 coding DNA: TGTGCCAGCGTGGGAACAGGATCTCAGCCCCAGCATTTT. Translating gives CASVGTGSQPQHF.

V is TRBV7-9 and J is TRBJ2-7; D possibly corresponds to TRBD1 (6 bases). The CDR3 is made up of 14 amino acids. Germline V gives CDR1 SEHNR, CDR2 FQNEAQ (reference sequence). V lost 7 bases and J 0 bases, leaving 13 bases between the germline ends. This CDR3 is CASKSQDSSYEQYF. The CDR3 DNA reads as TGTGCCAGCAAATCTCAGGACAGCTCCTACGAGCAGTACTTC.

V is TRBV6-6 and J is TRBJ2-7; 12 bases map to TRBD2. V shed 9 bases, J shed 4 bases, and the junction held 4 bases outside the gene matches. In germline, CDR1 is MNHNY, CDR2 SVGAGI (reference sequence). This CDR3 region has 13 residues. The CDR3: CASGLAGMYEQYF. CDR3 bases: TGTGCCAGTGGACTAGCGGGAATGTACGAGCAGTACTTC.

The V call is TRBV29-1, the J call TRBJ1-3; a possible D gene is TRBD1 (5 bases). Trimming took off 5 bases at V and 4 bases at J, with 12 bases between the two ends. The V gene's germline CDR1 is SQVTM and CDR2 ANQGSEA. CDR3 size: 13 residues. The CDR3 protein is CSVRDSGGNTIYF. The CDR3 DNA reads as TGCAGCGTTCGAGACAGCGGCGGAAACACCATATATTTT.